This T cell receptor (beta chain) was recovered during a study of tumor-infiltrating lymphocytes in primary liver carcinoma. On the study more broadly: With diameters of about 4 to 10 cm, tumors were stage T1-T3 N0M0.

Priming with a constant-region primer yielded TCR beta cDNA from approximately 500 ng total RNA. TCR beta libraries came from three nested multiplex PCR rounds using slightly modified ARM-PCR. Primers for the first two PCR rounds were TRBV1-TRBV30 forward primers and a C-beta reverse primer (around 10 cycles per round). Using its own MiXCR run on the multiplex PCR reads, TCRdb lists one record per CDR3 protein. Here the sample spans 95,000 to 150,000 distinct CDR3 sequences, roughly 69% being singletons. Study conclusions and caveats: Presence in all five tumor regions was observed for only about 7-24% of top clones. Paired tumor-adjacent and tumor-blood samples overlapped less than tumor region pairs did. A significantly higher top-250-clone fraction was found in tumors than in blood (p = 0.039).

Trimming cost V 6 bases and J 10 bases, with 25 bases left between them. From germline, CDR1 is SGHAT and CDR2 FQDESV (reference sequence). This CDR3 comprises 16 residues. About this clonotype: What it recognizes is unknown.

Unsorted bulk tissue (about 19-33 mg) underwent RNA and DNA co-extraction. Sequencing was performed on liver tumor tissue from sampling region 1. The subset here: tumor region T1, superior pole. This TCR derives from a woman aged 55-75 years with primary liver carcinoma and hepatitis B virus infection. The chain recombines TRBV11-1 with TRBJ2-1, with a tentative D call TRBD2 (6 bases). CDR3: CASSYKSGLLQPEQFF. The CDR3 nucleotides are TGTGCCAGCAGTTACAAATCGGGACTCCTACAACCCGAGCAGTTCTTC.